This TCR beta chain is drawn from a study of spatial heterogeneity in lung cancer. This clonotype is medium-sized by share. The antigen is not known. The time point: sample taken at primary tumor resection. The study's findings and limits: Tracking of tumor mutation counts was seen in expanded intratumoral alpha and beta TCR counts.

TCRdb independently ran MiXCR on the 5' RACE reads; one entry per CDR3 protein. The sample lists around 1,500 distinct CDR3 sequences, more than 9% seen once, with under 35% in the top ten. The source of this sequence is a female donor with early-stage non-small cell lung cancer. This material consisted of lung tumor tissue, taken at surgery.

Here the CDR3 reads CASSIAVQGEQPQHF. The CDR3 nucleotides are TGTGCCAGTAGTATAGCCGTACAGGGGGAGCAGCCCCAGCATTTT. The V and J genes are TRBV19 and TRBJ1-5, with 8 bases fitting TRBD1. CDR1 is LNHDA and CDR2 is SQIVND in the germline V gene (reference sequence). This CDR3 region has 15 residues. Losses at the gene ends were 1 base for V and 7 bases for J; bases not matched to a gene: 6.